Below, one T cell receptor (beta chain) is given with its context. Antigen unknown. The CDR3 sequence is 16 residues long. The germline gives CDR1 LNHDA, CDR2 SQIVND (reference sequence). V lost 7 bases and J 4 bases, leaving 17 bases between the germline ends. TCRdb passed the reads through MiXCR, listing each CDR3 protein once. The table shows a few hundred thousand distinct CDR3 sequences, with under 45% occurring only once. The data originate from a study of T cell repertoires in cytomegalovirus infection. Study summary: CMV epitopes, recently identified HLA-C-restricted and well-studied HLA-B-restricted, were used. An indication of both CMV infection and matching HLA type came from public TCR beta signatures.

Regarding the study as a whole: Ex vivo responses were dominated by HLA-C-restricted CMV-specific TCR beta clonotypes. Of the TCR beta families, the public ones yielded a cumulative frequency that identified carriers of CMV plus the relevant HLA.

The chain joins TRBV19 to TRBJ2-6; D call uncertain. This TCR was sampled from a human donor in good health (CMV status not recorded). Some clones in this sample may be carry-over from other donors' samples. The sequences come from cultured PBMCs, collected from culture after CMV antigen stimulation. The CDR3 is CASTGKRAQGANVLTF. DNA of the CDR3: TGTGCCAGTACCGGAAAAAGGGCCCAAGGGGCCAACGTCCTGACTTTC. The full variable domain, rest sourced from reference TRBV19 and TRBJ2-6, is DGGITQSPKYLFRKEGQNVTLSCEQNLNHDAMYWYRQDPGQGLRLIYYSQIVNDFQKGDIAEGYSVSREKKESFPLTVTSAQKNPTAFYLCASTGKRAQGANVLTFGAGSRLTVL.